The clone carrying this TCR beta chain was recorded a few times. Molecular barcoding with unique molecular identifiers was used for the TCRbeta library. Via MiXCR, TCRdb re-called the PCR reads, giving one row per CDR3 protein. The table records more than 450,000 distinct CDR3 sequences, around 18% of them present only once. The data derive from a study of T-cell reconstitution after alpha-beta-depleted transplantation in children. Germline-derived CDR1 and CDR2 are SGHNT and YENEEA. The CDR3 sequence is 14 residues long. Trimming shortened V by 5 bases and J by 7 bases, and 15 bases separated the two germline ends.

The TCR was taken from a human donor who donated a stem cell graft to a child with acute lymphoblastic leukemia. The sample here was PBMCs from the stem cell graft donor, taken from the stem cell graft. The rearrangement joins TRBV11-3 to TRBJ2-1, with TRBD2 as a possible D gene (5 bases). CDR3 sequence (DNA): TGTGCCAGCAGCGCAGGACTTTCCTTAAATGAGCAGTTCTTC. This encodes CASSAGLSLNEQFF.